Described below is a single T cell receptor beta chain sequence and its context. J gave up 4 bases and V 7 bases, and 5 bases lay outside the gene matches. The germline V gene encodes CDR1 SEHNR and CDR2 FQNEAQ (reference sequence). This CDR3 comprises 14 residues. PCR involved 60 Vbeta and 13 Jbeta primers. TCRdb keeps only in-frame clones here, not all; method: immunoSEQ multiplex PCR. The data contain 160,000 or so clones, roughly 80% of them singletons. This sample is drawn from a study of cytomegalovirus exposure and HLA in healthy donors. The chain combines TRBV7-9 with TRBJ1-4; 8 bases agree with TRBD1. This clonotype originated in a man in his fifties or sixties in good health and CMV-seropositive. Specimen: PBMCs. The CDR3 nucleotides read TGTGCCAGCAACACCGGACAGGGTAATGAAAAACTGTTTTTT. Its protein is CASNTGQGNEKLFF.